A single sample is the source of the 8 T cell receptor beta chains below, sequenced in a study of CD8 T cells in ankylosing spondylitis. Study-wide results and limits: Several highly homologous variants made up a TCR beta motif, and this motif appeared characteristic of ankylosing spondylitis blood.

MiXCR was run by TCRdb on the 5' RACE reads, yielding one entry per CDR3 protein. The repertoire has about 500,000 distinct CDR3 sequences, over 9.5% of them found once; the top ten carry over 6.5%. For these TCRs, the target antigens are not known. Input material: blood, either unsorted or a sorted T cell fraction (not recorded which). The origin of the receptors is a male donor with ankylosing spondylitis.

This clonotype came up a few times. CDR3: CASSLQGQGRETQYF. The DNA for the CDR3 is TGTGCCAGCAGTTTACAGGGACAGGGAAGAGAGACCCAGTACTTC. V gene TRBV12-3 or TRBV12-4 combines with J gene TRBJ2-5; 9 nucleotides line up with TRBD1. CDR3 length equals 15 residues. V lost 2 bases and J lost 4; bases outside the gene matches: 5.

This chain joins TRBV5-1 and TRBJ2-6; no reliable D call. The CDR3 is 15 residues long. The V gene lost 2 bases and the J gene lost 2 bases, with 8 bases spanning the gap. Germline-derived CDR1 and CDR2 are SGHRS and YFSETQ. CDR3 DNA: TGCGCCAGCAGCTTAACCTCTCCTGGGGCCAACGTCCTGACTTTC. It specifies CASSLTSPGANVLTF.

This clonotype was found a few times. This chain links TRBV5-1 with TRBJ1-1; D gene uncertain. CDR1 is SGHRS, CDR2 YFSETQ, per germline. The CDR3 is made up of 16 amino acids. Trimming stripped 1 base from V and 0 bases from J, with 13 bases between. Here the CDR3 reads CASSLRERTMNTEAFF. The DNA for the CDR3 is TGCGCCAGCAGCTTGAGAGAGCGGACTATGAACACTGAAGCTTTCTTT.

The genes are TRBV7-9 and TRBJ2-6, with D possibly being TRBD1 (5 bases). This CDR3 has 17 residues. V lost 4 bases and J 0 bases, leaving 13 bases between the germline ends. Germline V gives CDR1 SEHNR, CDR2 FQNEAQ (reference sequence). The CDR3 spells CASSYGIGASGANVLTF. CDR3 in DNA: TGTGCCAGCAGCTATGGCATTGGGGCCTCTGGGGCCAACGTCCTGACTTTC. The variable domain in full, with the rest retrieved from reference TRBV7-9 and TRBJ2-6, is DTGVSQNPRHKITKRGQNVTFRCDPISEHNRLYWYRQTLGQGPEFLTYFQNEAQLEKSRLLSDRFSAERPKGSFSTLEIQRTEQGDSAMYLCASSYGIGASGANVLTFGAGSRLTVL.

At least ten counts were recorded for this clonotype. V is TRBV3-1 and J is TRBJ1-5; no clear D. With 4 bases removed from V and 3 bases from J, the gap between germline ends came to 13 bases. Germline V gene lookup returns CDR1 LGHDT and CDR2 YNNKEL (reference sequence). The CDR3 is 15 amino acids. This CDR3 reads CASSRSDGYNQPQHF. For the CDR3, the DNA is TGTGCCAGCAGCCGATCAGATGGTTACAATCAGCCCCAGCATTTT.

CDR3 sequence reads: CSALAGGGDEQFF. In DNA, the CDR3 is TGCAGTGCTTTAGCGGGAGGCGGGGATGAGCAGTTCTTC. This rearrangement joins TRBV20-1 to TRBJ2-1; 10 bases align to TRBD2. This CDR3 spans 13 amino acids. Germline V gene data show CDR1 as DFQATT and CDR2 as SNEGSKA (reference sequence). Trimming at V came to 5 bases and at J to 8 bases, leaving 6 bases not matched to a gene.

In this sample, this clonotype turned up many times. The gene calls are TRBV5-1 and TRBJ1-1, with a tentative D call TRBD1 (6 bases). The length of the CDR3 is 15 residues. V lost 1 base to trimming and J lost 1 base, with 11 bases between them. Germline V gives CDR1 SGHRS, CDR2 YFSETQ. As DNA, the CDR3 is TGCGCCAGCAGCTTGCAGGGGCAAGGGAACACTGAAGCTTTCTTT. Its protein product is CASSLQGQGNTEAFF.

The rearrangement uses TRBV4-2 and TRBJ2-7, with D tentatively TRBD1 or TRBD2 (5 bases each). CDR1 and CDR2 from the germline V gene are LGHNA and YNFKEQ. Trimming stripped 1 base from V and 2 bases from J, with 15 bases between. CDR3 length equals 16 residues. CDR3 protein: CASSQALGAGTYEQYF. The DNA of the CDR3 is TGTGCCAGCAGCCAAGCTCTCGGGGCAGGAACCTACGAGCAGTACTTC.